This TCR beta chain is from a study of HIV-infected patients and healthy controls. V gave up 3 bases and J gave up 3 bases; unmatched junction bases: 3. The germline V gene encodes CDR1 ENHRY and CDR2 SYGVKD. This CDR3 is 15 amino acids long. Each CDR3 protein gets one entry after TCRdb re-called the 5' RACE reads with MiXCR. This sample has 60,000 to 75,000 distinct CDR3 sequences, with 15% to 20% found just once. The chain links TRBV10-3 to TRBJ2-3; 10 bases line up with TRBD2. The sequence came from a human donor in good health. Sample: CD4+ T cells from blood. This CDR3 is CAISDLAGETDTQYF. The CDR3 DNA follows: TGTGCCATCAGTGATCTAGCGGGGGAGACAGATACGCAGTATTTT.